This is a list of T cell receptor beta chains from one sample in a study of T cell responses to AZD1222 COVID-19 vaccine. Only in-frame clones appear in the TCRdb table, and some are missing; sequencing was by immunoSEQ multiplex PCR. The sample has some 130,000 clones, more than 85% seen once. This specimen consisted of peripheral blood, obtained on day 0 of AZD1222 vaccination. Source of these receptors: an adult in good health. Each CDR3 is given with its conserved first and last residue. The D gene is left open where the match is weak. Expanded clones are given a class, and other clones once, few, many or no size at all.

D,J,size,V,CDR3,DNA
.,TRBJ2-7,.,TRBV5-1,CASSLGQGTSYEQYF,TGCGCCAGCAGCTTAGGGCAGGGAACCTCCTACGAGCAGTACTTC
.,TRBJ1-1,.,TRBV5-6,CASSVYVLGASSAGRAFF,TGTGCCAGCAGCGTGTATGTTTTGGGGGCCTCCTCCGCCGGTCGAGCTTTCTTT
.,TRBJ2-3,.,TRBV7-2,CASSFNPGVPGTDTQYF,TGTGCCAGCAGCTTCAACCCAGGGGTCCCCGGCACAGATACGCAGTATTTT
.,TRBJ1-1,.,TRBV5-4,CASSHPLLFGRTEAFF,TGTGCCAGCAGCCATCCTCTTCTGTTCGGACGTACTGAAGCTTTCTTT
.,TRBJ1-2,.,TRBV27,CASSLWGTVLGGGYTF,TGTGCCAGCAGTTTATGGGGGACCGTCCTGGGAGGTGGCTACACCTTC
.,TRBJ1-6,.,TRBV7-2,CASSLLGFESPLHF,TGTGCCAGCAGCTTATTGGGTTTTGAATCACCCCTCCACTTT
.,TRBJ1-5,medium-sized,TRBV24-1,CATSDFVRGGGTQHF,TGTGCCACCAGTGATTTCGTACGGGGAGGTGGGACCCAGCATTTT
.,TRBJ1-4,.,TRBV2,CASSVSADSLTNEKLFF,TGTGCCAGCAGTGTGTCGGCCGACAGCTTAACTAATGAAAAACTGTTTTTT
TRBD1,TRBJ2-2,.,TRBV7-7,CASSEDRGTGELFF,TGTGCCAGCAGCGAGGACAGGGGCACCGGGGAGCTGTTTTTT
.,TRBJ2-2,few,TRBV6-6,CASSYPGGGPGELFF,TGTGCCAGCAGTTACCCAGGGGGAGGACCCGGGGAGCTGTTTTTT
TRBD1,TRBJ2-2,.,TRBV7-7,CASSPTGATGELFF,TGTGCCAGCAGCCCGACAGGGGCCACCGGGGAGCTGTTTTTT
.,TRBJ1-5,.,TRBV9,CASSVDQNNQPQHF,TGTGCCAGCAGCGTAGATCAGAACAATCAGCCCCAGCATTTT
.,TRBJ1-3,once,TRBV5-1,CASSPGGSGNTIYF,TGCGCCAGCAGCCCCGGGGGGTCAGGAAACACCATATATTTT
.,TRBJ1-6,.,TRBV12-3/TRBV12-4,CASRPGRVSPLHF,TGTGCCAGCAGGCCGGGGAGGGTATCACCCCTCCACTTT
.,TRBJ1-4,.,TRBV19,CASSIGTTNEKLFF,TGTGCCAGTAGTATCGGTACGACTAATGAAAAACTGTTTTTT
.,TRBJ2-3,once,TRBV7-8,CASSLGLALTDTQYF,TGTGCCAGCAGCTTAGGTCTAGCTCTCACAGATACGCAGTATTTT
TRBD1,TRBJ1-5,.,TRBV19,CATWDRVNQPQHF,TGTGCCACATGGGACAGGGTAAATCAGCCCCAGCATTTT
TRBD2,TRBJ2-7,.,TRBV28,CASSLSGTTYEQYF,TGTGCCAGCAGCCTTAGCGGGACGACCTACGAGCAGTACTTC
.,TRBJ2-5,.,TRBV6-1,CASSEGGGRETQYF,TGTGCCAGCAGTGAAGGTGGAGGGCGAGAGACCCAGTACTTC
.,TRBJ1-2,.,TRBV6-2/TRBV6-3,CASSLTGKLGYTF,TGTGCCAGCAGTTTAACAGGCAAGCTTGGCTACACCTTC
.,TRBJ2-5,.,TRBV5-6,CASSLGWGQETQYF,TGTGCCAGCAGCTTAGGATGGGGACAAGAGACCCAGTACTTC
.,TRBJ1-6,.,TRBV10-1,CASSEFPNSPLHF,TGCGCCAGCAGTGAGTTTCCCAATTCACCCCTCCACTTT
.,TRBJ1-2,few,TRBV12-3/TRBV12-4,CASSLQGQGYTF,TGTGCCAGCAGTTTACAGGGGCAAGGCTACACCTTC
TRBD1,TRBJ1-6,.,TRBV23-1,CASSQSETGEDSPLHF,TGCGCCAGCAGTCAATCCGAGACAGGGGAGGATTCACCCCTCCACTTT
.,TRBJ1-2,once,TRBV9,CASSVDGGARYGYTF,TGTGCCAGCAGCGTAGATGGGGGGGCACGGTATGGCTACACCTTC
.,TRBJ1-5,.,TRBV6-5,CASSYTRGAAQHF,TGTGCCAGCAGTTACACTAGGGGCGCGGCCCAGCATTTT